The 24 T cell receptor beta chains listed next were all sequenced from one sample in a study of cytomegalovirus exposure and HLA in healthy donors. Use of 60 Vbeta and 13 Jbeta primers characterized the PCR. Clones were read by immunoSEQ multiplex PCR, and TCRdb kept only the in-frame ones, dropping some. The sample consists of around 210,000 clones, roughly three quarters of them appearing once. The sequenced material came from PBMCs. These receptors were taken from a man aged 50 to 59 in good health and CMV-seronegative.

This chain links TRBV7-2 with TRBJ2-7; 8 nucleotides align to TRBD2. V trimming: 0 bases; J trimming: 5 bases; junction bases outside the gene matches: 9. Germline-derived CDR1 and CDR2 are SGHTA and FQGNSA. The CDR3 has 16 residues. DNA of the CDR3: TGTGCCAGCAGCTTAGCGACCTCCGGACTAGCCGACGAGCAGTACTTC. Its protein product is CASSLATSGLADEQYF.

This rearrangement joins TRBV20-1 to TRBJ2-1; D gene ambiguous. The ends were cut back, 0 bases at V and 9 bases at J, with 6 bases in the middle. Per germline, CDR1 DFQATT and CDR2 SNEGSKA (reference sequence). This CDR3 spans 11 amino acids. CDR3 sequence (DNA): TGCAGTGCTAGAGACTATACTGAGCAGTTCTTC. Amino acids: CSARDYTEQFF.

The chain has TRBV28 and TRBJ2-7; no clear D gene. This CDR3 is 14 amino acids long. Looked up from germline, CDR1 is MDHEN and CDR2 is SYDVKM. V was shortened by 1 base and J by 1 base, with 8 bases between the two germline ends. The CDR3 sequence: CASSLFPGSYEQYF. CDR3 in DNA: TGTGCCAGCAGTTTATTTCCAGGTTCCTACGAGCAGTACTTC.

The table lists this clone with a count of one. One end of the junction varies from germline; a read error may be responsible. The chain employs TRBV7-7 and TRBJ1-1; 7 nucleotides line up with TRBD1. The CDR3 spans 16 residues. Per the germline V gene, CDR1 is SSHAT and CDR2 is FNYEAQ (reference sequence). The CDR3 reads CASSLDPIRGHTEAFF. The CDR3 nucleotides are TGTGCTAGCAGCTTAGACCCAATTAGGGGGCACACTGAAGCTTTCTTT. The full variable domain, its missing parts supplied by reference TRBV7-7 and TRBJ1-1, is GAGVSQSPRYKVTKRGQDVTLRCDPISSHATLYWYQQALGQGPEFLTYFNYEAQPDKSGLPSDRFSAERPEGSISTLTIQRTEQRDSAMYRCASSLDPIRGHTEAFFGQGTRLTVV.

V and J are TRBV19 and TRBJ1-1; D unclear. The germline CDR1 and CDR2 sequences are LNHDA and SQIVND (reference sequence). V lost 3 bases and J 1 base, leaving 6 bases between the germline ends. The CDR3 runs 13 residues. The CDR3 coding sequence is TGTGCCAGTAGTATGAATAGGAACACTGAAGCTTTCTTT. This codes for CASSMNRNTEAFF. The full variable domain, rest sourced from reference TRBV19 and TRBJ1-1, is DGGITQSPKYLFRKEGQNVTLSCEQNLNHDAMYWYRQDPGQGLRLIYYSQIVNDFQKGDIAEGYSVSREKKESFPLTVTSAQKNPTAFYLCASSMNRNTEAFFGQGTRLTVV.

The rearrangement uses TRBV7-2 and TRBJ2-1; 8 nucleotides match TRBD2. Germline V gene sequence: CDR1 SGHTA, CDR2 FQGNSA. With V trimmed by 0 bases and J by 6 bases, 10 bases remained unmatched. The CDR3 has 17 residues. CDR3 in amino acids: CASSLARGVAGTNEQFF. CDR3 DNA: TGTGCCAGCAGCTTAGCGCGGGGGGTAGCGGGAACCAATGAGCAGTTCTTC. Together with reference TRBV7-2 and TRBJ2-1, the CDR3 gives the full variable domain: GAGVSQSPSNKVTEKGKDVELRCDPISGHTALYWYRQSLGQGLEFLIYFQGNSAPDKSGLPSDRFSAERTGGSVSTLTIQRTQQEDSAVYLCASSLARGVAGTNEQFFGPGTRLTVL.

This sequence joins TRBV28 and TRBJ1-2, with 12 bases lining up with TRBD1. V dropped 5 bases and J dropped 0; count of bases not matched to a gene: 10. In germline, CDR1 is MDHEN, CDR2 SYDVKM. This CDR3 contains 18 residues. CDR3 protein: CASSLPGQGALANYGYTF. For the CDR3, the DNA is TGTGCCAGCAGTCTTCCGGGACAGGGGGCTCTAGCTAACTATGGCTACACCTTC.

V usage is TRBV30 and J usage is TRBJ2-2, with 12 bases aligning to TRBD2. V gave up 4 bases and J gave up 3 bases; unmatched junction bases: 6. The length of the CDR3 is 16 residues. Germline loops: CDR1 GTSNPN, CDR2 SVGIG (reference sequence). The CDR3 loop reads CAWTTSGRRYTGELFF. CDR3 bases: TGTGCCTGGACGACTAGCGGGAGACGGTACACCGGGGAGCTGTTTTTT.

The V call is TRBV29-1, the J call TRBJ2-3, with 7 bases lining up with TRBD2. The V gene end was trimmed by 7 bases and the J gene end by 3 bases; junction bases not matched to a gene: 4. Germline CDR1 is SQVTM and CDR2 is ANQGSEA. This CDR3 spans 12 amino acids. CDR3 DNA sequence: TGCAGCGCCGCTAGCGGAACAGATACGCAGTATTTT. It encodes CSAASGTDTQYF.

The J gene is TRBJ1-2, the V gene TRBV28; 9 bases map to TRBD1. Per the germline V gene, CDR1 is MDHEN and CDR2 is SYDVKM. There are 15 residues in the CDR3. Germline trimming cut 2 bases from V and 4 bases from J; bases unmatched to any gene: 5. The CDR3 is CASSLGGTGPYGYTF. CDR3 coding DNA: TGTGCCAGCAGTTTAGGGGGGACAGGGCCCTATGGCTACACCTTC.

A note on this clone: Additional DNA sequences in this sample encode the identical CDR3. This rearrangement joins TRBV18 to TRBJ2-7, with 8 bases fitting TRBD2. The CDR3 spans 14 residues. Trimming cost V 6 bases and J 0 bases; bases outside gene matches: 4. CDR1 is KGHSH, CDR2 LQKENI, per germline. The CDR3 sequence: CASSPSGSSYEQYF. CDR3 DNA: TGTGCCAGCTCGCCAAGCGGGAGCTCCTACGAGCAGTACTTC.

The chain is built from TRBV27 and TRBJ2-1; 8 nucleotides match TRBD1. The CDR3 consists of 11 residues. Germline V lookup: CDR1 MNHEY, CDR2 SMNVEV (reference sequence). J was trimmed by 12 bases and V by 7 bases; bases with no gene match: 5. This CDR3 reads CASTGTGGQFF. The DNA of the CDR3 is TGTGCCAGCACCGGAACAGGGGGGCAGTTCTTC.

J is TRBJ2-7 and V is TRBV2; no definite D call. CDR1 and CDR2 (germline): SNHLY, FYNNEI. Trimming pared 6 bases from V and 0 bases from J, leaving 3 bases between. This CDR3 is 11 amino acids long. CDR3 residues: CASSYSYEQYF. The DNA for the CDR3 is TGTGCCAGCAGCTACTCCTACGAGCAGTACTTC. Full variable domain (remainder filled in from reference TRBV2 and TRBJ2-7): EPEVTQTPSHQVTQMGQEVILRCVPISNHLYFYWYRQILGQKVEFLVSFYNNEISEKSEIFDDQFSVERPDGSNFTLKIRSTKLEDSAMYFCASSYSYEQYFGPGTRLTVT.

CDR3 sequence reads: CSVVRTSYNEQFF. The CDR3 nucleotides read TGCAGCGTTGTACGGACTTCCTACAATGAGCAGTTCTTC. This rearrangement joins TRBV29-1 to TRBJ2-1; D is possibly TRBD2 (5 bases). This CDR3 region has 13 residues. The germline CDR1 and CDR2 sequences are SQVTM and ANQGSEA. Trimming removed 4 bases at V and 1 base at J, with 8 bases between.

The CDR3 region is CASSHGGEQYF. CDR3 nucleotides: TGTGCCAGCAGTCACGGGGGTGAGCAGTACTTC. The chain uses TRBV6-5 and TRBJ2-7, with a tentative D call TRBD2 (6 bases). Per germline, CDR1 MNHEY and CDR2 SVGAGI. V lost 5 bases to trimming and J lost 7 bases, with 9 bases between them. The CDR3 consists of 11 residues.

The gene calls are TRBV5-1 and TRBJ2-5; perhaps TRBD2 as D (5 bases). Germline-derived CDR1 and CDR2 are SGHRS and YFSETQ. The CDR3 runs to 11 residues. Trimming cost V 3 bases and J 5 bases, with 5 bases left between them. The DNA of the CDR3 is TGCGCCAGCAGCTCGGGGGAGACCCAGTACTTC. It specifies CASSSGETQYF.

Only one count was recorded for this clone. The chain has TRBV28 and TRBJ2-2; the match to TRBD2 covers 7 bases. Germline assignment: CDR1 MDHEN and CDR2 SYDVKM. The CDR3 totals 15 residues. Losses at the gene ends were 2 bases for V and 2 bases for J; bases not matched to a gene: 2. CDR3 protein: CASSLGGSNTGELFF. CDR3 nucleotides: TGTGCCAGCAGTTTAGGCGGGAGCAACACCGGGGAGCTGTTTTTT.

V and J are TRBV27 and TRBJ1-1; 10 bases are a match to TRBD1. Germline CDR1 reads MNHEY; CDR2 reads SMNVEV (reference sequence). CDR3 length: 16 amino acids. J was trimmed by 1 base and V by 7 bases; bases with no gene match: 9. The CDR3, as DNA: TGTGCCAGCACCCCCTTGGACAGGGGGTCGAACACTGAAGCTTTCTTT. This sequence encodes CASTPLDRGSNTEAFF.

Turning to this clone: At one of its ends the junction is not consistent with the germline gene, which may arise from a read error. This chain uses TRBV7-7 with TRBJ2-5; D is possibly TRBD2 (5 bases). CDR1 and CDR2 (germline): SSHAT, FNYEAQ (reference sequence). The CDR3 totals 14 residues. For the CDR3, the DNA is TGTGCTAGCAGCTCGAAGGCCGGCGGGGAGACCCAGTACTTC. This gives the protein CASSSKAGGETQYF.

The DNA for the CDR3 is TGTGCCAGCAGTTTAAACGGGCGGCGCGGGGGCTACACCTTC. Protein: CASSLNGRRGGYTF. V usage is TRBV28 and J usage is TRBJ1-2; D is ambiguous. CDR3 length equals 14 residues. Looked up from germline, CDR1 is MDHEN and CDR2 is SYDVKM. V was cut by 2 bases and J by 8 bases, with 15 bases left in between.

The CDR3 protein is CASSLSTDTQYF. The CDR3 nucleotides read TGTGCCAGCAGCTTGTCGACAGATACGCAGTATTTT. V usage is TRBV5-6 and J usage is TRBJ2-3, with unresolved D. Germline-derived CDR1 and CDR2 are SGHDT and YYEEEE. V was clipped by 1 base and J by 3 bases, with 3 bases between them. The CDR3 runs 12 residues.

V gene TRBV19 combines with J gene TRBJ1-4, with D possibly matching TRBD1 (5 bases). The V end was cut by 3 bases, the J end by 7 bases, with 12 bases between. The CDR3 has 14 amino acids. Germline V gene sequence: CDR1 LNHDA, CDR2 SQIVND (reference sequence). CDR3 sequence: CASSISAGIEKLFF. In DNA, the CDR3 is TGTGCCAGTAGTATTTCCGCAGGGATTGAAAAACTGTTTTTT. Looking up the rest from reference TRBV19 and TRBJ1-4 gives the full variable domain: DGGITQSPKYLFRKEGQNVTLSCEQNLNHDAMYWYRQDPGQGLRLIYYSQIVNDFQKGDIAEGYSVSREKKESFPLTVTSAQKNPTAFYLCASSISAGIEKLFFGSGTQLSVL.

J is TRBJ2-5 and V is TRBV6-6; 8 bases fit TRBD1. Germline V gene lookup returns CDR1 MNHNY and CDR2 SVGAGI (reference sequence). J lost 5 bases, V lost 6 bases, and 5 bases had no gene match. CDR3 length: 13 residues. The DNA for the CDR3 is TGTGCCAGCAGAAAGACAGGGGCCGAGACCCAGTACTTC. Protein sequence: CASRKTGAETQYF.

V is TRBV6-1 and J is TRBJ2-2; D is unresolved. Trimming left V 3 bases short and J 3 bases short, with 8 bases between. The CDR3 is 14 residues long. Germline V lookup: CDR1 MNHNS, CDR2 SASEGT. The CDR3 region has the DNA TGTGCCAGCAGTGAGCAGGATTACACCGGGGAGCTGTTTTTT. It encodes CASSEQDYTGELFF.